This entry lists 18 T cell receptor beta chains sequenced from one sample in a study of T cells after yellow fever vaccination. MiXCR, run by TCRdb on the 5' RACE reads, gives a single entry per CDR3 protein. The data show almost 600,000 distinct CDR3 sequences, roughly 13% seen once. Sequencing was performed on PBMCs, taken on the day of the yellow fever booster vaccination. These receptors were taken from a man in his thirties or forties who received the YFV17D yellow fever vaccine.

This clonotype was seen ten or more times. This chain uses TRBV5-6 with TRBJ2-6; possible D gene TRBD1, 6 bases. The V end was cut by 5 bases, the J end by 4 bases, with 10 bases between. Germline V lookup: CDR1 SGHDT, CDR2 YYEEEE. This CDR3 is built from 14 residues. CDR3 DNA sequence: TGTGCCAGCAGTCCAGGGGTCGGGGCCAACGTCCTGACTTTC. Translated: CASSPGVGANVLTF.

The J gene is TRBJ2-3, the V gene TRBV5-1; 7 bases agree with TRBD1. The germline V gene has CDR1 SGHRS and CDR2 YFSETQ. The CDR3 is 15 residues long. V lost 0 bases to trimming and J lost 4 bases; unmatched junction nucleotides: 5. The CDR3 DNA follows: TGCGCCAGCAGCTTGGATCCCAGGGGGTCAGATACGCAGTATTTT. This translates into CASSLDPRGSDTQYF.

The rearrangement uses TRBV19 and TRBJ1-1, with D uncertain. The ends were cut back, 6 bases at V and 4 bases at J, with 12 bases in the middle. Germline CDR1 reads LNHDA; CDR2 reads SQIVND (reference sequence). The length of the CDR3 is 13 residues. The CDR3 spells CASSLERGTEAFF. CDR3 bases: TGTGCCAGTAGCTTAGAACGAGGCACTGAAGCTTTCTTT.

A remark on this clonotype: Its ends do not fully match the called genes, so a read error is possible. The J gene is TRBJ2-1, the V gene TRBV20-1; the match to TRBD2 covers 7 bases. Germline-derived CDR1 and CDR2 are DFQATT and SNEGSKA (reference sequence). The CDR3 consists of 16 residues. This CDR3 reads CCARDWVSGSYNEQFF. The CDR3 bases are TGCTGTGCTAGAGATTGGGTTAGCGGGTCTTACAATGAGCAGTTCTTC.

The chain is built from TRBV9 and TRBJ2-7, with a weak D call TRBD1 (5 bases). Germline V gene data show CDR1 as SGDLS and CDR2 as YYNGEE. V gave up 1 base and J gave up 7 bases, with 12 bases separating them. The CDR3 is 13 residues long. The CDR3 nucleotides read TGTGCCAGCAGCGTACAGGGAAAGGGTGAGCAGTACTTC. This translates into CASSVQGKGEQYF.

The rearrangement links TRBV6-1 to TRBJ2-5; D may be TRBD1 (6 bases). Germline assignment: CDR1 MNHNS and CDR2 SASEGT. The CDR3 has 15 amino acids. Trimming cost V 1 base and J 7 bases, with 16 bases left between them. CDR3 nucleotides: TGTGCCAGCAGTGAAGGCACACAGGGAATTGGGACCCAGTACTTC. The encoded protein is CASSEGTQGIGTQYF.

This clonotype was found many times. The rearrangement links TRBV20-1 to TRBJ2-7, with TRBD1 identical over 11 bases. With 4 bases clipped from V and 3 bases from J, the junction kept 11 bases outside the gene matches. This CDR3 spans 16 amino acids. Germline loops: CDR1 DFQATT, CDR2 SNEGSKA (reference sequence). Written as DNA, the CDR3 is TGCAGTGCTAAGAAACTTCCGGGACAGGGGGTCTACGAGCAGTACTTC. Protein: CSAKKLPGQGVYEQYF.

This clonotype has at least ten counts. This chain uses TRBV15 with TRBJ2-7; 11 nucleotides line up with TRBD1. The CDR3 runs 16 residues. Per the germline V gene, CDR1 is LNHNV and CDR2 is YYDKDF (reference sequence). Trimming removed 4 bases from V and 6 bases from J; junction bases left unmatched: 11. The DNA for the CDR3 is TGTGCCACCAGCACTGGCCGCCGGGACAGGGGGGGCGAGCAGTACTTC. Protein sequence: CATSTGRRDRGGEQYF.

A few counts support this clonotype. The J gene is TRBJ2-5, the V gene TRBV7-2; D remains unclear. The CDR3 is 13 amino acids. CDR1 is SGHTA and CDR2 is FQGNSA in the germline V gene. Trimming took 6 bases from V and 0 from J, leaving 8 bases between them. As DNA, the CDR3 is TGTGCCAGCAGACTAAACAACCAAGAGACCCAGTACTTC. This codes for CASRLNNQETQYF.

This clonotype came up a few times. J is TRBJ2-1 and V is TRBV20-1, with a weak D call TRBD1 (6 bases). Per the germline V gene, CDR1 is DFQATT and CDR2 is SNEGSKA (reference sequence). CDR3 length: 12 residues. This CDR3 is CRGVRGVDEQFF. The CDR3 DNA reads TGCAGGGGGGTCAGGGGAGTCGATGAGCAGTTCTTC.

The CDR3 region is CASSDQGAWYGYTF. CDR3 DNA sequence: TGTGCCAGCAGTGACCAGGGGGCATGGTATGGCTACACCTTC. The chain couples TRBV6-2 or TRBV6-3 to TRBJ1-2; TRBD1 aligns across 8 bases. Germline V gives CDR1 MNHEY, CDR2 SVGEGT. The CDR3 runs 14 residues. The trim removed 5 bases at V and 5 bases at J, leaving 7 bases unmatched.

This chain uses TRBV6-1 with TRBJ1-1; D is unresolved. V was trimmed by 5 bases and J by 6 bases, leaving 19 bases between them. This CDR3 is built from 15 residues. Germline assignment: CDR1 MNHNS and CDR2 SASEGT. The CDR3 is CASSRDEGPRAEAFF. The CDR3 DNA reads as TGTGCCAGCAGTCGGGATGAGGGCCCAAGGGCTGAAGCTTTCTTT.

This clonotype was observed at least ten times. An end of the junction differs from the germline gene, which may be a read error. V and J are TRBV7-9 and TRBJ2-3; 8 nucleotides match TRBD2. This CDR3 spans 11 amino acids. Germline CDR1 and CDR2: SEHNR and FQNEAQ (reference sequence). The CDR3 DNA reads as TGCATAGCGGGGTACACAGATACGCAGTATTTT. As protein: CIAGYTDTQYF.

The chain combines TRBV4-3 with TRBJ2-7, with TRBD1 matching over 10 bases. Germline-derived CDR1 and CDR2 are LGHNA and YSLEER. The CDR3 length is 16 residues. After removal of 4 bases from V and 5 bases from J, the junction contained 11 bases not matched to a gene. The CDR3 DNA is TGCGCCAGCAGCCCAACGACAGGGGGCAGTTTTGACGAGCAGTACTTC. It yields the protein CASSPTTGGSFDEQYF.

This clonotype was seen only a few times. The rearrangement uses TRBV3-1 and TRBJ2-5; no reliable D call. Germline V gene data show CDR1 as LGHDT and CDR2 as YNNKEL (reference sequence). This CDR3 is 15 amino acids long. V was clipped by 0 bases and J by 7 bases, with 15 bases between them. CDR3 loop: CASSQELLGSGTQYF. The CDR3 DNA is TGTGCCAGCAGCCAAGAACTGTTAGGCTCGGGGACCCAGTACTTC.

This clonotype was detected ten times or more. The rearrangement uses TRBV6-1 and TRBJ2-7; TRBD2 matches 7 bases. The CDR3 covers 15 residues. Looked up from germline, CDR1 is MNHNS and CDR2 is SASEGT. J lost 3 bases, V lost 6 bases, and 11 bases had no gene match. The CDR3 sequence is CASRSRTSISYEQYF. CDR3 DNA: TGTGCCAGCAGATCCCGGACTAGTATCAGCTACGAGCAGTACTTC.

This clonotype was seen a handful of times. This chain links TRBV12-3 or TRBV12-4 with TRBJ2-7, with a tentative D call TRBD2 (6 bases). The CDR3 totals 13 residues. With 3 bases removed from V and 9 bases from J, the gap between germline ends came to 15 bases. The CDR3 nucleotides read TGTGCCAGCAGTTTGGGAGGCCCGGGACGGCAGTACTTC. Translation: CASSLGGPGRQYF.

The V and J genes are TRBV10-3 and TRBJ2-5; no firm D call. The CDR3 has 13 amino acids. Germline V gene lookup returns CDR1 ENHRY and CDR2 SYGVKD. The V gene lost 0 bases and the J gene lost 5 bases, with 7 bases spanning the gap. The CDR3 coding sequence is TGTGCCATCAGTGAGTCAAGTTTTGAGACCCAGTACTTC. The encoded protein is CAISESSFETQYF.